In this sample, the clone carrying this T cell receptor beta chain turned up a few times. The antigen remains undetermined. This CDR3 has 11 amino acids. Trimming pared 8 bases from V and 6 bases from J, leaving 7 bases between. Germline V gene lookup returns CDR1 MDHEN and CDR2 SYDVKM. Amplification yielded TCR beta CDR3 regions, with RNA transcripts as the source. The HTBI set primed first-round TCR CDR3 RT-PCR. TCRdb used MiXCR to reprocess the multiplex PCR reads, holding one entry per CDR3 protein. The sample holds some 300,000 distinct CDR3 sequences, less than 20% seen once. This sample is drawn from a study of T cells in Graves' hyperthyroidism and ophthalmopathy. General study points: Ophthalmopathy, as predicted by the model, came a median 6.5 months after the prediction.

At least 3 on the Clinical Activity Score was recorded for ophthalmopathy patients, who also had NOSPECS grade at least 4 and duration under 3 months. The sequence was collected from a man aged 45-65 years with Graves' ophthalmopathy. The sample comprised blood. V gene TRBV28 combines with J gene TRBJ2-2; unclear D gene. The CDR3 reads CASHTAGELFF. The CDR3, as DNA: TGTGCCAGCCATACGGCCGGGGAGCTGTTTTTT.